The rows below give T cell receptor beta chains drawn from one sample of a study of graft-versus-host responses after intestinal transplantation. Antigen specificity for these receptors is unknown. This table comes from immunoSEQ multiplex PCR, and its TCRdb copy is limited to in-frame clones, with some not included. The sample consists of 60,000 to 80,000 clones, 90% of them appearing once. The specimen was unstimulated CD8+ T cells sorted from spleen or lymph node cells, collected before intestinal transplant. The receptor source for this set is a human donor who received an intestinal transplant. CDR3s include the opening cysteine and the closing phenylalanine or tryptophan. Fields, in order: V gene, J gene, D gene, clone size, CDR3 protein, CDR3 DNA. D genes are given only for firm matches. The size field is filled for only some rows; it gives once, few, many or a size class.

>TRBV13|TRBJ2-5|NA|NA
CASSSGELETQYF
TGTGCCAGCAGCTCCGGGGAGTTGGAGACCCAGTACTTC
>TRBV14|TRBJ1-1|TRBD1|NA
CASSHGRQGWGTEAFF
TGTGCCAGCAGCCATGGTAGACAGGGGTGGGGCACTGAAGCTTTCTTT
>TRBV2|TRBJ2-5|NA|NA
CASSEYWETQYF
TGTGCCAGCAGTGAATACTGGGAGACCCAGTACTTC
>TRBV5-6|TRBJ1-2|TRBD1|NA
CASSSRGGGEFNYGYTF
TGTGCCAGCAGCTCTCGCGGAGGGGGCGAGTTTAACTATGGCTACACCTTC
>TRBV28|TRBJ2-1|NA|few
CASSLGSPGTGEQFF
TGTGCCAGCAGTTTAGGGTCACCCGGGACTGGTGAGCAGTTCTTC
>TRBV5-8|TRBJ2-3|NA|few
CASSLGQLPADTQYF
TGTGCCAGCAGCTTGGGACAACTCCCGGCGGATACGCAGTATTTT
>TRBV2|TRBJ2-7|NA|NA
CASSEGAGASYEQYF
TGTGCCAGCAGTGAAGGGGCAGGGGCCAGCTACGAGCAGTACTTC
>TRBV19|TRBJ2-3|TRBD2|NA
CASSPPGLAGADRSDTQYF
TGTGCCAGTAGCCCACCGGGACTAGCGGGGGCGGATCGGTCAGATACGCAGTATTTT
>TRBV7-7|TRBJ2-3|NA|NA
CASAEAISTDTQYF
TGTGCTAGCGCCGAAGCGATAAGCACAGATACGCAGTATTTT
>TRBV9|TRBJ2-2|TRBD1|few
CASSAQGAPNTGELFF
TGTGCCAGCAGCGCCCAGGGGGCCCCGAACACCGGGGAGCTGTTTTTT
>TRBV4-1|TRBJ2-2|NA|NA
CASSQRETGELFF
TGCGCCAGCAGCCAAAGGGAGACCGGGGAGCTGTTTTTT
>TRBV7-8|TRBJ1-5|NA|NA
CASSFNVLVVREGTDQPQHF
TGTGCCAGCAGCTTTAATGTTCTAGTTGTGAGGGAGGGGACGGATCAGCCCCAGCATTTT
>TRBV13|TRBJ2-3|NA|NA
CASSLPTGEVGSDTQYF
TGTGCCAGCAGCTTACCCACAGGGGAGGTTGGATCAGATACGCAGTATTTT
>TRBV19|TRBJ1-1|NA|NA
CASSPSDGGNTEAFF
TGTGCCAGTAGTCCTTCAGACGGGGGAAACACTGAAGCTTTCTTT
>TRBV6-5|TRBJ1-5|NA|few
CASSYSGPNQPQHF
TGTGCCAGCAGTTACTCCGGTCCCAATCAGCCCCAGCATTTT
>TRBV6-1|TRBJ2-5|NA|NA
CASMGADQETQYF
TGTGCCAGCATGGGGGCGGATCAAGAGACCCAGTACTTC
>TRBV14|TRBJ2-7|NA|NA
CASSQGAALNRYF
TGTGCCAGCAGCCAGGGGGCCGCTCTAAACAGGTACTTC
>TRBV2|TRBJ2-7|NA|once
CASSEERYEQYF
TGTGCCAGCAGTGAAGAGCGGTACGAGCAGTACTTC
>TRBV13|TRBJ2-5|NA|NA
CASSLASAGTQYF
TGTGCCAGCAGCTTAGCTTCGGCGGGGACCCAGTACTTC
>TRBV6-1|TRBJ2-2|TRBD1|NA
CASSTGGGELFF
TGTGCCAGCAGCACAGGGGGCGGGGAGCTGTTTTTT
>TRBV27|TRBJ1-1|TRBD1|NA
CASTTTGGGTEAFF
TGTGCCAGCACGACCACAGGGGGCGGCACTGAAGCTTTCTTT
>TRBV10-1|TRBJ2-3|NA|NA
CASSETQGGSTDTQYF
TGCGCCAGCAGTGAGACCCAAGGAGGATCCACAGATACGCAGTATTTT
>TRBV6-5|TRBJ2-7|NA|NA
CASSQYGGGFYEQYF
TGTGCCAGCAGCCAATATGGGGGAGGATTCTACGAGCAGTACTTC